The 20 T cell receptor beta chains in this list originate from one sample, sequenced in a study of cytomegalovirus exposure and HLA in healthy donors (dated by TCRdb to about 2017). The library was generated by the immunoSEQ multiplex PCR assay. The multiplex PCR relied on a mix of 60 forward primers for TCR Vbeta segments and 13 reverse primers for TCR Jbeta segments. Imported from immuneACCESS, the table was reduced by TCRdb to in-frame sequences with V and J called. These copies leave out some clones; in studies compared against another copy, an unresolved V gene accounts for under half, and the cause of the remainder is not known. Recorded for this sample are 100,000 to 150,000 clones; roughly 80% of them occurred a single time. Jointly, the top ten make up approximately 7.2% of the sample. The source material was PBMCs. Receptors originate from a male donor in good health and CMV-seronegative.

The V and J genes are TRBV27 and TRBJ2-7; TRBD1 matches at 12 bases. The trim removed 6 bases at V and 4 bases at J, leaving 7 bases unmatched. The CDR3 contains 15 residues. Per the germline V gene, CDR1 is MNHEY and CDR2 is SMNVEV (reference sequence). The CDR3 sequence is CASRGTGGRVYEQYF. The CDR3 DNA reads TGTGCCAGCAGGGGGACAGGGGGCCGCGTATACGAGCAGTACTTC.

The chain recombines TRBV19 with TRBJ1-1; D gene unclear. The CDR3 is 14 residues long. In germline, CDR1 is LNHDA, CDR2 SQIVND (reference sequence). The germline V and J ends were trimmed by 5 bases and 3 bases, with 13 bases remaining between them. The DNA for the CDR3 is TGTGCCAGTAGTCCGGAGATGAGGGACACTGAAGCTTTCTTT. It specifies CASSPEMRDTEAFF.

This chain joins TRBV5-6 and TRBJ1-2, with D possibly TRBD1 on 6 matching bases. The ends were cut back, 0 bases at V and 4 bases at J, with 10 bases in the middle. CDR1 and CDR2 from the germline V gene are SGHDT and YYEEEE. CDR3 size: 14 residues. The CDR3, as DNA: TGTGCCAGCAGCTTGGACAGGGCATTCTATGGCTACACCTTC. It is translated as CASSLDRAFYGYTF.

V is TRBV12-5 and J is TRBJ2-1, with 11 bases matching TRBD2. This CDR3 has 15 residues. Germline trimming cut 7 bases from V and 10 bases from J; bases unmatched to any gene: 12. Germline assignment: CDR1 LGHNT and CDR2 FRNRAP. CDR3 DNA sequence: TGTGCTAGTGATGGTAGCGGGGGGGTTGAAGGGGAGCAGTTCTTC. This translates into CASDGSGGVEGEQFF. Combining the CDR3 with reference TRBV12-5 and TRBJ2-1 gives the whole variable domain DARVTQTPRHKVTEMGQEVTMRCQPILGHNTVFWYRQTMMQGLELLAYFRNRAPLDDSGMPKDRFSAEMPDATLATLKIQPSEPRDSAVYFCASDGSGGVEGEQFFGPGTRLTVL.

The rearrangement uses TRBV5-4 and TRBJ2-1; 9 bases line up with TRBD1. The CDR3 runs to 15 residues. The V gene's germline CDR1 is SGHNT and CDR2 YYREEE (reference sequence). V was pared by 4 bases and J by 5 bases, with 7 bases of the junction left unmatched. This chain's CDR3 is CASSPAGDRDNEQFF. The CDR3 coding sequence is TGTGCCAGCAGCCCTGCAGGGGACAGGGACAATGAGCAGTTCTTC.

J is TRBJ2-7 and V is TRBV5-1; D may be TRBD2 (5 bases). The length of the CDR3 is 14 residues. V was clipped by 1 base and J by 3 bases, with 11 bases between them. CDR1 and CDR2 from the germline V gene are SGHRS and YFSETQ. CDR3 DNA sequence: TGCGCCAGCAGCTTGTCAACGGGAAGCTACGAGCAGTACTTC. Its protein is CASSLSTGSYEQYF.

V and J are TRBV18 and TRBJ2-1; unclear D gene. This CDR3 is 15 amino acids long. The germline V gene encodes CDR1 KGHSH and CDR2 LQKENI. Trimming took 4 bases from V and 1 from J, leaving 11 bases between them. CDR3 residues: CASSHLGKSYNEQFF. DNA for the CDR3: TGTGCCAGCTCACACCTCGGTAAGTCCTACAATGAGCAGTTCTTC.

This chain joins TRBV18 and TRBJ1-2; D remains unclear. Germline CDR1 and CDR2: KGHSH and LQKENI. The V and J ends lost 1 base and 0 bases respectively, with 9 bases between them. The CDR3 is 15 amino acids. CDR3 nucleotides: TGTGCCAGCTCACCACTCCAGGAAGCTAACTATGGCTACACCTTC. It specifies CASSPLQEANYGYTF.

The chain uses TRBV7-9 and TRBJ2-7; 7 bases fit TRBD1. This CDR3 comprises 14 residues. Trimming removed 6 bases from V and 0 bases from J; junction bases left unmatched: 5. From germline, CDR1 is SEHNR and CDR2 FQNEAQ (reference sequence). In DNA, the CDR3 is TGTGCCAGCAGACATAAGGGGGCCTCCTACGAGCAGTACTTC. Translation gives CASRHKGASYEQYF. Variable domain in full (rest from reference TRBV7-9 and TRBJ2-7): DTGVSQNPRHKITKRGQNVTFRCDPISEHNRLYWYRQTLGQGPEFLTYFQNEAQLEKSRLLSDRFSAERPKGSFSTLEIQRTEQGDSAMYLCASRHKGASYEQYFGPGTRLTVT.

The chain links TRBV7-2 to TRBJ2-5, with D maybe TRBD2 (6 bases). This CDR3 comprises 15 residues. In germline, CDR1 is SGHTA, CDR2 FQGNSA. V was shortened by 5 bases and J by 7 bases, with 20 bases between the two germline ends. The CDR3 DNA is TGTGCCAGCAGCGCTCCGGGACTCCCCACGCCGACCCAGTACTTC. Translation gives CASSAPGLPTPTQYF.

V and J are TRBV7-3 and TRBJ2-3; 9 nucleotides align to TRBD2. J gave up 9 bases and V 5 bases, and 9 bases lay outside the gene matches. This CDR3 is 14 amino acids long. Germline V gives CDR1 SGHTA, CDR2 FQGTGA. The CDR3 DNA is TGTGCCAGCAGCCCTGGGACTAGCACGCGCACGCAGTATTTT. Translation gives CASSPGTSTRTQYF.

This chain links TRBV28 with TRBJ2-7; 7 nucleotides align to TRBD1. The CDR3 is 14 residues long. Trimming at V came to 3 bases and at J to 5 bases, leaving 7 bases not matched to a gene. Germline-derived CDR1 and CDR2 are MDHEN and SYDVKM. In DNA, the CDR3 is TGTGCCAGCAGTTTGTGGGACAGAATAAACGAGCAGTACTTC. This encodes CASSLWDRINEQYF.

This clone has just a few counts. The V and J genes are TRBV20-1 and TRBJ1-2; D call uncertain. This CDR3 has 11 residues. Deletions cut 0 bases from V and 8 bases from J, with 7 bases between. In germline, CDR1 is DFQATT, CDR2 SNEGSKA (reference sequence). The CDR3 protein is CSARDKRGYTF. The DNA for the CDR3 is TGCAGTGCTAGAGATAAGCGGGGCTACACCTTC.

This chain connects TRBV18 to TRBJ2-1, with 10 bases identical to TRBD1. V shed 6 bases, J shed 4 bases, and the junction held 3 bases outside the gene matches. CDR1 is KGHSH and CDR2 is LQKENI in the germline V gene. This CDR3 region has 14 residues. This CDR3 is CASSGQGGYNEQFF. CDR3 nucleotide sequence: TGTGCCAGCTCCGGACAGGGGGGTTACAATGAGCAGTTCTTC.

V gene TRBV5-8 combines with J gene TRBJ2-2; 9 bases line up with TRBD2. V lost 4 bases and J lost 6; bases outside the gene matches: 10. The CDR3 length is 16 residues. Looked up from germline, CDR1 is SGHTS and CDR2 is YDEGEE. The CDR3: CASSPYSGSGAGELFF. The CDR3 DNA reads as TGTGCCAGCAGCCCGTATAGCGGGAGCGGGGCCGGGGAGCTGTTTTTT.

This clone has a handful of counts. The chain uses TRBV10-3 and TRBJ1-2; TRBD1 matches 10 bases. Germline loops: CDR1 ENHRY, CDR2 SYGVKD. Unmatched junction bases numbered 9, after V lost 3 bases and J lost 2 bases. The CDR3 totals 17 residues. The CDR3 sequence: CAISDSPGTGDNYGYTF. The CDR3 DNA reads TGTGCCATCAGTGACTCACCCGGGACAGGGGACAACTATGGCTACACCTTC.

The sample holds one count of this clone. V is TRBV19 and J is TRBJ2-5; TRBD2 matches 8 bases. The CDR3 consists of 17 residues. V gave up 5 bases and J gave up 3 bases; unmatched junction bases: 14. CDR1 and CDR2 from the germline V gene are LNHDA and SQIVND (reference sequence). The CDR3 sequence: CASSPSRSAGGKETQYF. CDR3 coding DNA: TGTGCCAGTAGTCCCTCCCGGTCGGCGGGGGGAAAAGAGACCCAGTACTTC.

The chain carries TRBV11-2 and TRBJ2-2; 7 nucleotides line up with TRBD1. The CDR3 covers 16 residues. Per the germline V gene, CDR1 is SGHAT and CDR2 is FQNNGV. V was pared by 5 bases and J by 3 bases, with 9 bases of the junction left unmatched. The chain's CDR3 is CASSLRQGSDTGELFF. The DNA of the CDR3 is TGTGCCAGCAGCCTACGACAGGGATCCGACACCGGGGAGCTGTTTTTT.

CDR3 sequence: CASSPRQGAGETQYF. CDR3 in DNA: TGTGCCAGCAGCCCCAGACAGGGGGCGGGAGAGACCCAGTACTTC. The chain employs TRBV13 and TRBJ2-5; the match to TRBD1 covers 10 bases. This CDR3 contains 15 residues. Germline V gene lookup returns CDR1 PRHDT and CDR2 FYEKMQ (reference sequence). Losses at the gene ends were 5 bases for V and 4 bases for J; bases not matched to a gene: 7.

This chain joins TRBV11-2 and TRBJ2-7; 7 bases line up with TRBD1. The germline V gene has CDR1 SGHAT and CDR2 FQNNGV. The CDR3 runs 15 residues. Trimming took 1 base from V and 5 from J; bases not matched to a gene: 8. The CDR3 sequence: CASSLVQQGFDEQYF. The CDR3 bases are TGTGCCAGCAGCTTAGTCCAACAGGGGTTCGACGAGCAGTACTTC. Full variable domain (rest looked up from reference TRBV11-2 and TRBJ2-7): EAGVAQSPRYKIIEKRQSVAFWCNPISGHATLYWYQQILGQGPKLLIQFQNNGVVDDSQLPKDRFSAERLKGVDSTLKIQPAKLEDSAVYLCASSLVQQGFDEQYFGPGTRLTVT.